The text below deals with one T cell receptor beta chain. Its antigen is still unknown. This sample is drawn from a study of cytomegalovirus exposure and HLA in healthy donors. Notes on the study in general: Usually a TCR sequence was rare, but some public TCRs were found in many donors.

A multiplex PCR was run with 60 Vbeta primers and 13 Jbeta primers. Data came from immunoSEQ multiplex PCR; TCRdb stores just in-frame clones and leaves some out. The data hold 200,000 to 250,000 clones, with about 80% observed a single time. This CDR3 contains 14 residues. V lost 0 bases and J 1 base, leaving 7 bases between the germline ends. CDR1 is SGHAT, CDR2 FQNNGV, per germline. The source material was PBMCs. The chain combines TRBV11-2 with TRBJ2-7, with a tentative D call TRBD2 (6 bases). The sequence derives from a man between 18 and 29 years old in good health and CMV-seronegative. The CDR3 sequence is CASSLDGGSYEQYF. The CDR3 coding sequence is TGTGCCAGCAGCTTAGACGGGGGATCCTACGAGCAGTACTTC.